This T cell receptor beta chain was sequenced in a study of T cells in Graves' hyperthyroidism and ophthalmopathy. For the study at large: Any treatment followed the collection of peripheral blood at initial diagnosis.

This clonotype was counted many times. Its antigen is unknown. Isolation of PBMCs was performed on approximately 10 ml fresh peripheral blood. Regarding the study as a whole: Most thyroid clonotypes with frequency above 0.001 were detected in blood. For ophthalmopathy, model prediction preceded onset by a median around 7 months.

Trimming removed 0 bases at V and 1 base at J, with 9 bases between. This CDR3 comprises 15 residues. In germline, CDR1 is DFQATT, CDR2 SNEGSKA (reference sequence). RNA transcripts gave rise to amplified TCR beta CDR3 regions. The HTBI primer set served for first-round RT-PCR of the TCR CDR3. Via MiXCR, TCRdb re-called the multiplex PCR reads, giving one row per CDR3 protein. The sample has over 350,000 distinct CDR3 sequences, over 11% seen once. Sequencing was performed on blood. The chain is built from TRBV20-1 and TRBJ2-2; D is unclear. This TCR derives from a man aged 50 to 60 with Graves' ophthalmopathy. Here the CDR3 DNA reads TGCAGTGCTAGAGAGACCTCCTTGAACACCGGGGAGCTGTTTTTT. It yields the protein CSARETSLNTGELFF.